Listed below are T cell receptor beta chains from one sample, sequenced in a study of cytomegalovirus exposure and HLA in healthy donors. Measured with immunoSEQ multiplex PCR; TCRdb has only the in-frame clones, and not every one. The repertoire holds about 160,000 clones, with about 90% as singletons. The sample taken for sequencing was PBMCs. These receptors were obtained from a woman in her twenties or thirties in good health and CMV-seronegative. The CDR3 runs from the conserved cysteine through the conserved F or W. Fields, in order: D gene, J gene, V gene, CDR3 length, clone size, CDR3 protein, CDR3 DNA. The D gene is left open where the match is weak. The size entry is marked missing in some rows and otherwise reads once, few, many or a size class.

>-|TRBJ1-5|TRBV2|14|-
CASSEMQSYQPQHF
TGTGCCAGCAGTGAAATGCAGAGTTATCAGCCCCAGCATTTT
>TRBD1|TRBJ1-4|TRBV18|16|few
CASSPDGTATNEKLFF
TGTGCCAGCTCACCTGACGGGACAGCAACTAATGAAAAACTGTTTTTT
>-|TRBJ2-1|TRBV27|15|-
CASSLGRGAYNEQFF
TGTGCCAGCAGTTTAGGGAGAGGGGCCTACAATGAGCAGTTCTTC
>-|TRBJ2-3|TRBV20-1|9|-
CSVVEAQYF
TGCAGTGTCGTCGAGGCGCAGTATTTT
>-|TRBJ1-1|TRBV7-8|17|few
CASSPRTAGSGNTEAFF
TGTGCCAGCAGCCCGAGGACAGCCGGCAGTGGGAACACTGAAGCTTTCTTT
>TRBD2|TRBJ2-5|TRBV15|16|few
CATSRLRGLAGETQYF
TGTGCCACCAGCAGACTGCGGGGACTAGCGGGAGAGACCCAGTACTTC
>TRBD2|TRBJ2-1|TRBV28|15|-
CASSFWGGTYNEQFF
TGTGCCAGCAGTTTTTGGGGGGGGACCTACAATGAGCAGTTCTTC
>TRBD2|TRBJ2-3|TRBV4-1|17|-
CASSPQRGETSTDTQYF
TGCGCCAGCAGCCCTCAGCGGGGGGAAACTAGCACAGATACGCAGTATTTT
>-|TRBJ2-2|TRBV4-3|15|-
CASSQALTLTGELFF
TGCGCCAGCAGCCAGGCGCTGACACTGACCGGGGAGCTGTTTTTT
>-|TRBJ2-2|TRBV4-2|17|-
CASSPRQTGFLSGELFF
TGTGCCAGCAGCCCGCGACAGACAGGTTTTTTGTCCGGGGAGCTGTTTTTT
>TRBD2|TRBJ2-3|TRBV7-3|15|-
CASSLSRGGTDTQYF
TGTGCCAGCAGCTTGTCCCGGGGGGGCACAGATACGCAGTATTTT
>-|TRBJ2-1|TRBV29-1|15|-
CSVEQDDRIYNEQFF
TGCAGCGTTGAACAGGACGACAGGATTTACAATGAGCAGTTCTTC
>TRBD1|TRBJ2-5|TRBV7-2|15|-
CASSLGGQRTETQYF
TGTGCCAGCAGCTTAGGGGGACAGAGGACAGAGACCCAGTACTTC
>TRBD2|TRBJ2-1|TRBV7-2|17|-
CASSWRLAGRDYNEQFF
TGTGCCAGCAGCTGGCGGTTAGCGGGAAGGGACTACAATGAGCAGTTCTTC
>-|TRBJ2-2|TRBV7-2|14|-
CASSLESNTGELFF
TGTGCCAGCAGCCTGGAGTCAAACACCGGGGAGCTGTTTTTT
>-|TRBJ2-5|TRBV5-6|13|-
CASSTPRSETQYF
TGTGCCAGCAGCACCCCGCGGTCCGAGACCCAGTACTTC
>TRBD1|TRBJ1-1|TRBV2|13|-
CASRADRVAEAFF
TGTGCCAGCAGAGCGGACAGGGTGGCTGAAGCTTTCTTT
>-|TRBJ2-2|TRBV5-1|15|-
CASSLLQEGTGELFF
TGCGCCAGCAGCTTGTTACAGGAGGGCACCGGGGAGCTGTTTTTT
>-|TRBJ2-6|TRBV7-2|14|-
CASSTLSGANVLTF
TGTGCCAGCAGCACTCTATCTGGGGCCAACGTCCTGACTTTC
>TRBD1|TRBJ1-2|TRBV5-1|15|-
CASSLQDRGRDGYTF
TGCGCCAGCAGCTTGCAGGACAGGGGTCGGGATGGCTACACCTTC
>-|TRBJ1-1|TRBV25-1|15|once
CASSNPRGSNTEAFF
TGTGCCAGCAGTAACCCCCGGGGGTCGAACACTGAAGCTTTCTTT
>-|TRBJ2-5|TRBV6-6|14|-
CASSYSGSQETQYF
TGTGCCAGCAGTTACTCAGGGTCCCAAGAGACCCAGTACTTC
>-|TRBJ1-4|TRBV5-1|16|-
CASSLEGSPGPGKLFF
TGCGCCAGCAGCTTGGAGGGCTCTCCTGGGCCTGGAAAACTGTTTTTT
>TRBD2|TRBJ2-7|TRBV19|16|-
CASSIEGLAPAYEQYF
TGTGCCAGTAGTATAGAGGGACTAGCACCTGCCTACGAGCAGTACTTC
>TRBD2|TRBJ2-7|TRBV2|12|-
CAISGGSYEQYF
TGTGCCATTAGCGGGGGTTCCTACGAGCAGTACTTC
>-|TRBJ1-5|TRBV7-9|12|-
CASSDRNQPQHF
TGTGCCAGCAGCGATCGCAATCAGCCCCAGCATTTT
>-|TRBJ2-1|TRBV5-1|15|-
CASSVDSDYYNEQFF
TGCGCCAGCAGCGTAGACAGCGACTACTACAATGAGCAGTTCTTC
>-|TRBJ2-1|TRBV27|14|-
CASSWRTENNEQFF
TGTGCCAGCAGTTGGCGGACAGAAAACAATGAGCAGTTCTTC
>-|TRBJ1-5|TRBV5-1|15|-
CASSLSPGANQPQHF
TGCGCCAGCAGCTTGTCGCCAGGGGCAAATCAGCCCCAGCATTTT
>TRBD1|TRBJ2-7|TRBV28|15|once
CASSLTGQVFYEQYF
TGTGCCAGCAGTTTGACGGGACAGGTATTCTACGAGCAGTACTTC
>-|TRBJ2-7|TRBV6-1|15|-
CASSEIRAGGVEQYF
TGTGCCAGCAGTGAAATTCGGGCAGGCGGGGTCGAGCAGTACTTC
>-|TRBJ2-2|TRBV6-5|15|-
CASSPVAPSTGELFF
TGTGCCAGCAGCCCGGTCGCACCCTCCACCGGGGAGCTGTTTTTT
>-|TRBJ2-5|TRBV6-6|14|-
CASSPLVDEETQYF
TGTGCCAGCAGTCCCCTAGTGGATGAAGAGACCCAGTACTTC